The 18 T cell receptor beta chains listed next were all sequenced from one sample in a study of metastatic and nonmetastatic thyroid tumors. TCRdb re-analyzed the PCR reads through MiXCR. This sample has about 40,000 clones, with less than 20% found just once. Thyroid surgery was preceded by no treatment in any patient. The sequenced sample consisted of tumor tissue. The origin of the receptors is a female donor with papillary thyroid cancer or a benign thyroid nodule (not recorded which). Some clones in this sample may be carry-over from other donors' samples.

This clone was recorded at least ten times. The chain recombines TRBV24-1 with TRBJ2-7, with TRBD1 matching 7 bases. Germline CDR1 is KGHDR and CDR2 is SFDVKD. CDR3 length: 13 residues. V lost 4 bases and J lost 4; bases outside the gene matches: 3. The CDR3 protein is CATSEATGYEQYF. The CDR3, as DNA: TGTGCCACCAGTGAAGCGACAGGGTACGAGCAGTACTTC.

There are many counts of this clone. This CDR3 reads CASSPTSSGPNNEQFF. CDR3 in DNA: TGTGCCAGCAGCCCCACCTCTAGCGGGCCGAACAATGAGCAGTTCTTC. The chain couples TRBV11-2 to TRBJ2-1; 8 positions match TRBD2. V trimming: 5 bases; J trimming: 5 bases; junction bases outside the gene matches: 11. This CDR3 region has 16 residues. The germline gives CDR1 SGHAT, CDR2 FQNNGV.

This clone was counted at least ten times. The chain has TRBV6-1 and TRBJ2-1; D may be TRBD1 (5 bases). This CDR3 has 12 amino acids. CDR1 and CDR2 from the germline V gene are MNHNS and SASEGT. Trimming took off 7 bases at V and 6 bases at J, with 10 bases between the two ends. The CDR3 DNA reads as TGTGCCAGCATGGGGCTAACCAATGAGCAGTTCTTC. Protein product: CASMGLTNEQFF.

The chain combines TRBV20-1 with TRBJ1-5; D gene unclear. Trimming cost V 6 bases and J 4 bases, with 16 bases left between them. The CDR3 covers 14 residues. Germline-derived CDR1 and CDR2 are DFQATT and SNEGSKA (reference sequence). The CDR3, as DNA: TGCAGTGCAGGGCACCCCGGGGATAATCAGCCCCAGCATTTT. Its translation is CSAGHPGDNQPQHF.

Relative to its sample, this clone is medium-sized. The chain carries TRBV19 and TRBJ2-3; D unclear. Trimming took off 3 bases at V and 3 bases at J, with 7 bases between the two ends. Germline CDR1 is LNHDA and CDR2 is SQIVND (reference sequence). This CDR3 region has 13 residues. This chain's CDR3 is CASSIGDTDTQYF. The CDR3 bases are TGTGCCAGTAGTATTGGGGATACAGATACGCAGTATTTT.

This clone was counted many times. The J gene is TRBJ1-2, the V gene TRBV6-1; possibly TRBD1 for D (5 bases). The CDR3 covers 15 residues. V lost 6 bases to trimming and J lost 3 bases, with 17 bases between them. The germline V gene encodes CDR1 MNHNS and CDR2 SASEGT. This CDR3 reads CASRNLVGADYGYTF. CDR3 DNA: TGTGCCAGCAGAAATCTCGTCGGGGCAGACTATGGCTACACCTTC.

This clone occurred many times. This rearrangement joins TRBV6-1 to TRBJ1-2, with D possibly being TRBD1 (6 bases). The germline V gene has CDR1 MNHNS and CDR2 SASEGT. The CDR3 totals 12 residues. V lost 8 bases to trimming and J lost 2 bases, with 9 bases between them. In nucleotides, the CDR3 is TGTGCCAGCTCCCAGGGGAACTATGGCTACACCTTC. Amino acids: CASSQGNYGYTF.

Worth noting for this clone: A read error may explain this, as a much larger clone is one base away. DNA for the CDR3: TGCGCCAGCGGCTCAGCGGGAGCTCGGGAGACCCAGTACTTC. Encoded protein: CASGSAGARETQYF. The V and J genes are TRBV5-1 and TRBJ2-5; 8 bases align to TRBD2. The CDR3 is 14 residues long. V was clipped by 7 bases and J by 5 bases; unmatched bases: 10. CDR1 and CDR2 from the germline V gene are SGHRS and YFSETQ. Using reference TRBV5-1 and TRBJ2-5 for the parts outside the CDR3, the full variable domain is KAGVTQTPRYLIKTRGQQVTLSCSPISGHRSVSWYQQTPGQGLQFLFEYFSETQRNKGNFPGRFSGRQFSNSRSEMNVSTLELGDSALYLCASGSAGARETQYFGPGTRLLVL.

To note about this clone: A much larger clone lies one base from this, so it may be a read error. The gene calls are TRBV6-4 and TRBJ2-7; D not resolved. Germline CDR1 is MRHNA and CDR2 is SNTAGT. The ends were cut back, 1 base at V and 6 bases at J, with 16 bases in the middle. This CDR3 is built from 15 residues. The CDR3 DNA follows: TGTGCCAGCAGTGACTTGGTCCCCCCCCGGCTCGAGCAGTACTTC. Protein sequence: CASSDLVPPRLEQYF.

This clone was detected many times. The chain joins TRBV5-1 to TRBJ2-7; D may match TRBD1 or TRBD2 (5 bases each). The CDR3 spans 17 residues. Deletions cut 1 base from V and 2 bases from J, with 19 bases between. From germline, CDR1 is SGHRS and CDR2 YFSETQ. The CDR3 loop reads CASSLQTGTPNPYEQYF. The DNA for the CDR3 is TGCGCCAGCAGCTTGCAAACCGGGACGCCTAACCCCTACGAGCAGTACTTC.

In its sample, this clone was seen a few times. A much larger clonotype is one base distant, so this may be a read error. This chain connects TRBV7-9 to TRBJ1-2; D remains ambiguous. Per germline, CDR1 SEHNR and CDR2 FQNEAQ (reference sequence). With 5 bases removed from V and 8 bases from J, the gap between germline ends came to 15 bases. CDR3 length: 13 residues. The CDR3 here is CASSLTEGGGYTF. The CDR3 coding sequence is TGTGCCAGCAGCCTTACGGAGGGAGGCGGCTACACCTTC.

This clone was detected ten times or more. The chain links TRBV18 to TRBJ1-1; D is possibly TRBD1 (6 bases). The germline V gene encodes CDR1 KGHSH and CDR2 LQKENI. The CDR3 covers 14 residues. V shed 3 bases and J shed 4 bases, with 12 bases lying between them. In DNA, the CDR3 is TGTGCCAGCTCACCCCGACAGGCTGGCACTGAAGCTTTCTTT. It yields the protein CASSPRQAGTEAFF.

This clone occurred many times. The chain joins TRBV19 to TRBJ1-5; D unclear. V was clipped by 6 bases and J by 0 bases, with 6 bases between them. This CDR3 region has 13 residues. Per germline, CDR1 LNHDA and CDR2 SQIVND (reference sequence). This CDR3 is CASRALSNQPQHF. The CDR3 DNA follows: TGTGCCAGTAGAGCACTTAGCAATCAGCCCCAGCATTTT.

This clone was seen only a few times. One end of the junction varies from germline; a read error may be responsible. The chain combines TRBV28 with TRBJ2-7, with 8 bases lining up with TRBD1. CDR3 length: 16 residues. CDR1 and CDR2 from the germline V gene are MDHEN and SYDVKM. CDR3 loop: CAISLFRGRVVDEQYF. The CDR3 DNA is TGTGCCATCAGTTTATTCAGGGGGCGTGTGGTTGACGAGCAGTACTTC.

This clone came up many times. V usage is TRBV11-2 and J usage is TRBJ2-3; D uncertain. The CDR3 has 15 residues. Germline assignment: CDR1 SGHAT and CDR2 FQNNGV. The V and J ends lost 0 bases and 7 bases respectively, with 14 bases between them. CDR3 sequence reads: CASSLEADSSHTQYF. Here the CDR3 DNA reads TGTGCCAGCAGCTTAGAAGCTGACTCTTCCCATACGCAGTATTTT.

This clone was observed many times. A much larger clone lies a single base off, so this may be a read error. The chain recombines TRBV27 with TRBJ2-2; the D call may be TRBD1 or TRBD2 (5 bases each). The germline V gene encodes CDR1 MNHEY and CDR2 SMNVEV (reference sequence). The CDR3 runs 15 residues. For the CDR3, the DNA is TGTGCCAGCAGTTTCCCGGGACCGATTACCGAGGAGCTGTTTTTT. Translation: CASSFPGPITEELFF.

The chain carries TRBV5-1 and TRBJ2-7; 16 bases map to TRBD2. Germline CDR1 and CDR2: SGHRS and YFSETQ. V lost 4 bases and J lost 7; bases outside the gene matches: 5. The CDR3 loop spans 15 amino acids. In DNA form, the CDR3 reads TGCGCCAGCAGCCAGGGACTAGCGGGAGGGAGTGAGCAGTACTTC. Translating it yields CASSQGLAGGSEQYF.

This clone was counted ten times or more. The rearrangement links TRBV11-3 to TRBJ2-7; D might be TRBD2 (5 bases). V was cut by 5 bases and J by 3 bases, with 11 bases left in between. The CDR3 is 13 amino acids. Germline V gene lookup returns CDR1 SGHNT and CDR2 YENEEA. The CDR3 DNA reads TGTGCCAGCAGCCTCCGGACTTTCTACGAGCAGTACTTC. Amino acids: CASSLRTFYEQYF.